This TCR beta chain was recovered during a study of T cells in Graves' hyperthyroidism and ophthalmopathy. Uncontrolled infection, other autoimmune disease, pregnancy or lactation led to exclusion. The PBMCs were taken from approximately 9.7 ml of fresh peripheral blood. Amplified TCR beta CDR3 regions came from RNA transcripts. RT-PCR in the first round (using the HTBI primer set) targeted the TCR CDR3. MiXCR, run by TCRdb on the multiplex PCR reads, gives a single entry per CDR3 protein. The profile covers over 150,000 distinct CDR3 sequences, with about 18% appearing a single time and 25% to 35% taken by the ten largest. Looked up from germline, CDR1 is SGHVS and CDR2 is FQNEAQ. The V and J ends lost 6 bases and 10 bases respectively, with 9 bases between them. The CDR3 loop spans 11 amino acids. This clonotype was seen many times.

The sequenced material came from blood. The rearrangement links TRBV7-8 to TRBJ2-2; no clear D gene. The clonotype was recovered from a woman between 45 and 65 years old with Graves' hyperthyroidism. CDR3 nucleotides: TGTGCCAGCAGAGATTGGGAGGAGCTGTTTTTT. Amino acid sequence: CASRDWEELFF.